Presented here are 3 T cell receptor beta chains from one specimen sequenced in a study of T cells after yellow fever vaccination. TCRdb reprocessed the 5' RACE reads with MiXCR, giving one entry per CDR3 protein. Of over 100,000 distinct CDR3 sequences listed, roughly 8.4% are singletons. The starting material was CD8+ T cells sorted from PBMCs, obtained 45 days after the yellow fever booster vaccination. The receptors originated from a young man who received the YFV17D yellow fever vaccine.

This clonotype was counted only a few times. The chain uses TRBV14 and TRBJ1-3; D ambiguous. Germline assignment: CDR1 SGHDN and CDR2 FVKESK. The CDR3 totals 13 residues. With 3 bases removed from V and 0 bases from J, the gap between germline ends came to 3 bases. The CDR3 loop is CASSQGSGNTIYF. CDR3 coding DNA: TGTGCCAGCAGCCAGGGCTCTGGAAACACCATATATTTT.

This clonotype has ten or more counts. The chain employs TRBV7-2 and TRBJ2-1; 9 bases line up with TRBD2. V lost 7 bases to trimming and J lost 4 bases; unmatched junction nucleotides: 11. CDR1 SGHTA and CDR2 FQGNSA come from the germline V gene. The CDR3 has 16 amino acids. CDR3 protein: CASTPYSSGTYNEQFF. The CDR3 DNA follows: TGTGCCAGCACCCCTTACTCTAGCGGGACGTACAATGAGCAGTTCTTC.

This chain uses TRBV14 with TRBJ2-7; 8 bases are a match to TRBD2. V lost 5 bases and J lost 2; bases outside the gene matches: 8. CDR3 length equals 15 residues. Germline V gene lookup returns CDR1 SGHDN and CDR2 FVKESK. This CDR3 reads CASSSLTGGPYEQYF. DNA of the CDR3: TGTGCCAGCAGCTCCCTGACGGGAGGGCCCTACGAGCAGTACTTC.